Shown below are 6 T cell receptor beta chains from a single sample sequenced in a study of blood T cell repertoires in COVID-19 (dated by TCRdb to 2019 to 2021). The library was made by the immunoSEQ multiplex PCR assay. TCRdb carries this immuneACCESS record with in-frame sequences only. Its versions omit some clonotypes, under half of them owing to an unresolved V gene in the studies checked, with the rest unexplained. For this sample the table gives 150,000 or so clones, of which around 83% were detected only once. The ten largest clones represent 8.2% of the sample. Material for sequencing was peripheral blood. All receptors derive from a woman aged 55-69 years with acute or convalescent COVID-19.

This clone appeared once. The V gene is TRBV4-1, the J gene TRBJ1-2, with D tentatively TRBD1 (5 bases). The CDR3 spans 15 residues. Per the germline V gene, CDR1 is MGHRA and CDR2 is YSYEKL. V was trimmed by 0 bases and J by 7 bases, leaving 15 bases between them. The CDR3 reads CASSQEGAPSRGYTF. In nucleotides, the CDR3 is TGCGCCAGCAGCCAAGAAGGGGCCCCCTCCCGTGGCTACACCTTC.

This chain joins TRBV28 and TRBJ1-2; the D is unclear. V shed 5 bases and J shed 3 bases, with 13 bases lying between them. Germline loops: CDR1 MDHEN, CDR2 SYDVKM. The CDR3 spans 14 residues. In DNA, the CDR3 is TGTGCCAGCAGTACACCGCACCCTCACTATGGCTACACCTTC. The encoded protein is CASSTPHPHYGYTF.

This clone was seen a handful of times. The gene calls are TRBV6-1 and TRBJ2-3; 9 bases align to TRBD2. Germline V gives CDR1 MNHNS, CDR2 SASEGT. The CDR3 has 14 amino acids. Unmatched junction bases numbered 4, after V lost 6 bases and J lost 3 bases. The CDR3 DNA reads TGTGCCAGCAGGGAGGCGGGGGGGACAGATACGCAGTATTTT. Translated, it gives CASREAGGTDTQYF.

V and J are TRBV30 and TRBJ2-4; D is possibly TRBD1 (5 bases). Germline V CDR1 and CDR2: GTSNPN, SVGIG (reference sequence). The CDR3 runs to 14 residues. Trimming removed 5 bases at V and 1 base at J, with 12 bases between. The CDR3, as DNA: TGTGCCTGGGGGATAGGGGATGCCAAAAACATTCAGTACTTC. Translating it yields CAWGIGDAKNIQYF. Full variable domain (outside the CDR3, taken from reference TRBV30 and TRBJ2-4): SQTIHQWPATLVQPVGSPLSLECTVEGTSNPNLYWYRQAAGRGLQLLFYSVGIGQISSEVPQNLSASRPQDRQFILSSKKLLLSDSGFYLCAWGIGDAKNIQYFGAGTRLSVL.

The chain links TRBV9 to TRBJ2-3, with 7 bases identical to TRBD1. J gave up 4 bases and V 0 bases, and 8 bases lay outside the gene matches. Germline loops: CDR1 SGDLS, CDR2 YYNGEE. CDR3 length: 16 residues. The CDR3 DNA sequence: TGTGCCAGCAGCGTAGTCCCGGGACAGCTGCCAGATACGCAGTATTTT. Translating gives CASSVVPGQLPDTQYF.

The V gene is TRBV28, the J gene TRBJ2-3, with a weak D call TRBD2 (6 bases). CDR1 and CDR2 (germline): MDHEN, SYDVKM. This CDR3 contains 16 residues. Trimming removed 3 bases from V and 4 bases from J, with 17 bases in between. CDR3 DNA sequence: TGTGCCAGCAGTTTTGACTCAGTGCCGGGGGCAGATACGCAGTATTTT. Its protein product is CASSFDSVPGADTQYF.